This TCR beta chain was recovered during a study of response to subunit inactivated influenza vaccine. Study-level results: Only a handful of new T cells, the authors suggested, are recruited with each seasonal influenza vaccination.

About this clonotype: Its antigen is not known.

Using its own MiXCR run on the RT-PCR reads, TCRdb lists one record per CDR3 protein. This sample has fewer than 350,000 distinct CDR3 sequences, with 21% found just once. Germline V gives CDR1 DFQATT, CDR2 SNEGSKA (reference sequence). The CDR3 contains 15 residues. With V trimmed by 6 bases and J by 5 bases, 10 bases remained unmatched. The V and J genes are TRBV20-1 and TRBJ2-1, with 10 positions matching TRBD2. Sequences were derived from PBMCs from blood, sampled approximately 20 months after vaccination. This receptor was obtained from a man in his fifties or sixties who received an inactivated influenza vaccine. The CDR3 spells CSARSVTSGNNEQFF. CDR3 nucleotide sequence: TGCAGTGCGCGTTCTGTCACTAGCGGGAACAATGAGCAGTTCTTC.